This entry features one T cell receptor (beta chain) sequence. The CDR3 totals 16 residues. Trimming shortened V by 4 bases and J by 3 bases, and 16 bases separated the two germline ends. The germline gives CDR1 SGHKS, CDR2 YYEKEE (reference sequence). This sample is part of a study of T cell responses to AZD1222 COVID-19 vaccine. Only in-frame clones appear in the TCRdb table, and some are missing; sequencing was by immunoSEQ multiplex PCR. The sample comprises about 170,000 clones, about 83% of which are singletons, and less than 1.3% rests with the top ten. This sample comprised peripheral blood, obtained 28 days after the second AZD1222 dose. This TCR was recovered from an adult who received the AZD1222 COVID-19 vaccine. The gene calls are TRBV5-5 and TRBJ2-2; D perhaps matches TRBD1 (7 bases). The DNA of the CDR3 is TGTGCCAGCAGCATTCCAGGGGGGACAGACACCGGGGAGCTGTTTTTT. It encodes CASSIPGGTDTGELFF.